The rows below give T cell receptor beta chains drawn from one sample of a study of T cells in localized non-small cell lung cancer. This table comes from immunoSEQ multiplex PCR, and its TCRdb copy is limited to in-frame clones, with some not included. There are approximately 83,000 clones in the sample; approximately 91% occur only once, and over 4% lies in the top ten. The material sequenced was PBMCs, taken before any cancer treatment. The source is a woman aged 35 to 70 with stage II squamous cell lung carcinoma. Each CDR3 is given with its conserved first and last residue. The D gene is left open where the match is weak. The listing skips clone size in some rows; elsewhere it reads once, few, many or a size class.

clone size,J gene,D gene,V gene,CDR3 protein,CDR3 DNA
NA,TRBJ2-5,NA,TRBV15,CATSRVTSRGQETQYF,TGTGCCACCAGCAGAGTTACGTCGCGCGGGCAAGAGACCCAGTACTTC
NA,TRBJ2-3,NA,TRBV5-1,CASTIQPGSTDTQYF,TGCGCCAGCACCATTCAACCGGGGAGCACAGATACGCAGTATTTT
NA,TRBJ2-2,NA,TRBV6-6,CASSYSTGELFF,TGTGCCAGCAGTTACTCAACCGGGGAGCTGTTTTTT
NA,TRBJ1-1,NA,TRBV4-1,CASSPLTVNTEAFF,TGCGCCAGCAGCCCTTTGACAGTTAACACTGAAGCTTTCTTT
NA,TRBJ2-5,NA,TRBV5-4,CASSSMTETQYF,TGTGCCAGCAGCTCCATGACTGAGACCCAGTACTTC
NA,TRBJ2-3,NA,TRBV15,CATSRERRGRGTQYF,TGTGCCACCAGCAGAGAGCGGAGAGGTCGGGGAACGCAGTATTTT
NA,TRBJ1-4,NA,TRBV28,CASSSPGRGNEKLFF,TGTGCCAGCAGTTCCCCGGGACGGGGTAATGAAAAACTGTTTTTT
NA,TRBJ2-7,NA,TRBV27,CASSLLVGFHEQYF,TGTGCCAGCAGTTTATTAGTAGGTTTTCACGAGCAGTACTTC
NA,TRBJ1-3,NA,TRBV29-1,CSFTPGLGGSGEGPGSGNTIYF,TGCAGCTTCACGCCGGGACTGGGAGGATCGGGGGAAGGACCGGGCTCTGGAAACACCATATATTTT
NA,TRBJ2-5,NA,TRBV18,CASSPSGGQETQYF,TGTGCCAGCTCACCATCCGGGGGACAAGAGACCCAGTACTTC
NA,TRBJ1-1,NA,TRBV28,CASSGATEAFF,TGTGCCAGCAGCGGGGCCACTGAAGCTTTCTTT
once,TRBJ2-1,TRBD2,TRBV2,CASSEGSGRGEQFF,TGTGCCAGCAGTGAAGGGAGCGGGAGGGGTGAGCAGTTCTTC
NA,TRBJ1-2,NA,TRBV19,CASIPGTHANYGYTF,TGTGCCAGTATCCCAGGGACGCACGCTAACTATGGCTACACCTTC
NA,TRBJ1-2,NA,TRBV21-1,CASSHTLMDSIEGYTF,TGTGCCAGCAGCCACACTCTGATGGACAGCATTGAGGGCTACACCTTC